These T cell receptor beta chains were read from a single sample in a study of T cells in localized non-small cell lung cancer. The repertoire was sequenced with immunoSEQ multiplex PCR; TCRdb's copy has only in-frame clones and lacks some. This table has over 25,000 clones, approximately 78% appearing once. The material was peripheral blood, obtained before any cancer treatment. All receptors derive from a male donor aged 60 or over with stage II squamous cell lung carcinoma. The conserved cysteine and the conserved F or W are not part of the CDR3 here. The order of the fields is clone size, V gene, J gene, CDR3 protein. Only part of the rows carry a size: once, few, many, or a class if the clone is expanded.

abundance: -
v_gene: TRBV2
j_gene: TRBJ2-7
CDR3aa: ASSTGVEGYEQY

abundance: -
v_gene: TRBV12-5
j_gene: TRBJ1-3
CDR3aa: ASGPSGNTIY

abundance: -
v_gene: TRBV7-3
j_gene: TRBJ2-1
CDR3aa: ASSLPGTSMNEQF

abundance: -
v_gene: TRBV20-1
j_gene: TRBJ1-6
CDR3aa: SPGEDSPLH

abundance: -
v_gene: TRBV9
j_gene: TRBJ2-5
CDR3aa: ASSPTSGGWRETQY

abundance: -
v_gene: TRBV4-1
j_gene: TRBJ2-5
CDR3aa: ASRDRVTLGEETQY

abundance: -
v_gene: TRBV27
j_gene: TRBJ2-3
CDR3aa: ASSSPGAGGLPTDTQY

abundance: -
v_gene: TRBV5-1
j_gene: TRBJ2-7
CDR3aa: ASSFNSNEQY

abundance: -
v_gene: TRBV10-3
j_gene: TRBJ1-2
CDR3aa: AISESAEGYGYT

abundance: -
v_gene: TRBV6-5
j_gene: TRBJ1-6
CDR3aa: ASSYGALNNSPLH

abundance: -
v_gene: TRBV18
j_gene: TRBJ1-5
CDR3aa: ASSPGQNQPQH

abundance: -
v_gene: TRBV11-1
j_gene: TRBJ1-1
CDR3aa: ASSFSWNTEAF

abundance: once
v_gene: TRBV20-1
j_gene: TRBJ2-7
CDR3aa: SARTGSEQY

abundance: once
v_gene: TRBV7-9
j_gene: TRBJ2-7
CDR3aa: ASSVAGLAGYEQY

abundance: -
v_gene: TRBV6-5
j_gene: TRBJ2-7
CDR3aa: ASSLQTAYEQY

abundance: few
v_gene: TRBV19
j_gene: TRBJ1-1
CDR3aa: ASRATGQGNTEAF

abundance: once
v_gene: TRBV6-5
j_gene: TRBJ1-4
CDR3aa: ASSPRFATNEKLF

abundance: -
v_gene: TRBV7-9
j_gene: TRBJ1-3
CDR3aa: ASSRRTGNTIY

abundance: once
v_gene: TRBV13
j_gene: TRBJ1-5
CDR3aa: ASSLRGGNQPQH

abundance: -
v_gene: TRBV27
j_gene: TRBJ1-2
CDR3aa: ASSLSGQVGYT

abundance: once
v_gene: TRBV10-2
j_gene: TRBJ2-7
CDR3aa: ASSAIVKVPGEQY

abundance: many
v_gene: TRBV27
j_gene: TRBJ2-7
CDR3aa: ASSLNGQSYEQY

abundance: -
v_gene: TRBV10-3
j_gene: TRBJ2-5
CDR3aa: AISEKAGAWETQY

abundance: -
v_gene: TRBV7-7
j_gene: TRBJ1-1
CDR3aa: ASSLIADTEAF

abundance: many
v_gene: TRBV13
j_gene: TRBJ1-4
CDR3aa: ASSLTGTNEKLF

abundance: -
v_gene: TRBV6-1
j_gene: TRBJ2-7
CDR3aa: ASIRQGNYEQY

abundance: medium-sized
v_gene: TRBV6-1
j_gene: TRBJ1-2
CDR3aa: ASSPQGDYGYT

abundance: -
v_gene: TRBV7-6
j_gene: TRBJ2-5
CDR3aa: ASSRRPGRGPETQY

abundance: -
v_gene: TRBV11-3
j_gene: TRBJ2-1
CDR3aa: ASSLEREEQF

abundance: -
v_gene: TRBV19
j_gene: TRBJ2-1
CDR3aa: ASSIIRVLRANEQF

abundance: -
v_gene: TRBV5-5
j_gene: TRBJ1-5
CDR3aa: ASSLRGYNQPQH

abundance: once
v_gene: TRBV7-2
j_gene: TRBJ1-5
CDR3aa: ASSLVEGGDQPQH

abundance: -
v_gene: TRBV6-1
j_gene: TRBJ2-1
CDR3aa: ASSEPRHQDNEQF

abundance: -
v_gene: TRBV19
j_gene: TRBJ1-1
CDR3aa: ATAYPGQGMNTEAF

abundance: -
v_gene: TRBV29-1
j_gene: TRBJ1-1
CDR3aa: SVEGHPNTEAF

abundance: -
v_gene: TRBV19
j_gene: TRBJ2-1
CDR3aa: ASKRAGAEQF

abundance: -
v_gene: TRBV6-5
j_gene: TRBJ2-1
CDR3aa: ASSYSEWGEQF

abundance: -
v_gene: TRBV6-1
j_gene: TRBJ1-5
CDR3aa: ASNFLTGSNQPQH

abundance: -
v_gene: TRBV29-1
j_gene: TRBJ2-7
CDR3aa: SVDGGSGYEQY

abundance: few
v_gene: TRBV6-5
j_gene: TRBJ1-1
CDR3aa: ASSSLTPGQGGSF